The 24 T cell receptor beta chains below were found in one sample sequenced in a study of cytomegalovirus exposure and HLA in healthy donors. PCR employed 60 Vbeta and 13 Jbeta primers. Libraries were prepared by immunoSEQ multiplex PCR; TCRdb keeps only in-frame clonotypes and omits some of them. The table lists tens of thousands of clones, more than 75% of them singletons. Sequences were obtained from PBMCs. The receptors derive from a male donor in good health and CMV-seropositive.

The chain employs TRBV30 and TRBJ1-4; possible D gene TRBD1, 6 bases. There are 12 residues in the CDR3. Germline V CDR1 and CDR2: GTSNPN, SVGIG (reference sequence). V was trimmed by 4 bases and J by 5 bases, leaving 8 bases between them. CDR3 sequence (DNA): TGTGCCTGGAAGGGGGGGAATGAAAAACTGTTTTTT. It encodes CAWKGGNEKLFF. Full variable domain (rest looked up from reference TRBV30 and TRBJ1-4): SQTIHQWPATLVQPVGSPLSLECTVEGTSNPNLYWYRQAAGRGLQLLFYSVGIGQISSEVPQNLSASRPQDRQFILSSKKLLLSDSGFYLCAWKGGNEKLFFGSGTQLSVL.

V is TRBV6-6 and J is TRBJ1-1; no definite D call. Germline V gene sequence: CDR1 MNHNY, CDR2 SVGAGI (reference sequence). The ends were cut back, 5 bases at V and 1 base at J, with 11 bases in the middle. The CDR3 extends over 14 amino acids. This chain's CDR3 is CASSPGRRNTEAFF. The CDR3 DNA follows: TGTGCCAGCAGTCCCGGGAGAAGGAACACTGAAGCTTTCTTT.

The chain combines TRBV4-1 with TRBJ1-1, with D unresolved. Germline lookup yields CDR1 MGHRA and CDR2 YSYEKL. CDR3 length: 15 amino acids. Trimming pared 0 bases from V and 4 bases from J, leaving 12 bases between. The chain's CDR3 is CASSQDTAVVTEAFF. The DNA for the CDR3 is TGCGCCAGCAGCCAAGATACGGCGGTCGTCACTGAAGCTTTCTTT.

The chain carries TRBV30 and TRBJ2-5, with a weak D call TRBD1 (8 bases). This CDR3 has 16 amino acids. V was pared by 3 bases and J by 2 bases, with 19 bases between. The V gene's germline CDR1 is GTSNPN and CDR2 SVGIG (reference sequence). The CDR3 DNA follows: TGTGCCTGGAGCGCACCTCACAGGGGGGGGCAAGAGACCCAGTACTTC. Its protein product is CAWSAPHRGGQETQYF. The full variable domain, with the rest looked up from reference TRBV30 and TRBJ2-5, is SQTIHQWPATLVQPVGSPLSLECTVEGTSNPNLYWYRQAAGRGLQLLFYSVGIGQISSEVPQNLSASRPQDRQFILSSKKLLLSDSGFYLCAWSAPHRGGQETQYFGPGTRLLVL.

The V gene is TRBV2, the J gene TRBJ2-3; TRBD2 matches at 7 bases. V was clipped by 4 bases and J by 4 bases; unmatched bases: 8. The germline V gene has CDR1 SNHLY and CDR2 FYNNEI. CDR3 size: 15 residues. For the CDR3, the DNA is TGTGCCAGCAGTGGGGGGGGGTTACGAGCAGATACGCAGTATTTT. Its translation is CASSGGGLRADTQYF.

This chain joins TRBV9 and TRBJ2-5, with 7 bases fitting TRBD1. Germline trimming cut 4 bases from V and 1 base from J; bases unmatched to any gene: 4. CDR3 length: 14 amino acids. The germline CDR1 and CDR2 sequences are SGDLS and YYNGEE. This CDR3 reads CASSSHRGQETQYF. DNA of the CDR3: TGTGCCAGCAGCTCACACAGGGGCCAAGAGACCCAGTACTTC.

V gene TRBV12-2 combines with J gene TRBJ2-3; the D call TRBD2 from the table was never checked on the DNA. TRBV12-2 is a recognized pseudogene. The length of the CDR3 is 17 residues. For the CDR3, the DNA is TGTGCAAGTCGCCCCCGGACAGCGGGATACCCACACGATACGCAGTATTTT. This sequence encodes CASRPRTAGYPHDTQYF.

This clone was recorded a few times. As DNA, the CDR3 is TGTGCCAGCAGCTTGGGGGAGACTTCCTACGAGCAGTACTTC. Translating it yields CASSLGETSYEQYF. This chain joins TRBV5-6 and TRBJ2-7; perhaps TRBD2 as D (5 bases). V lost 0 bases and J 1 base, leaving 8 bases between the germline ends. Germline CDR1 SGHDT, CDR2 YYEEEE. CDR3 size: 14 residues.

V usage is TRBV5-1 and J usage is TRBJ2-1; tentatively, D is TRBD1 (6 bases). The V gene lost 7 bases and the J gene lost 4 bases, with 15 bases spanning the gap. Germline V lookup: CDR1 SGHRS, CDR2 YFSETQ. The CDR3 consists of 14 residues. DNA of the CDR3: TGCGCCAGCGGGGGCACTACTTCTTACAATGAGCAGTTCTTC. This gives the protein CASGGTTSYNEQFF. Looking up the rest from reference TRBV5-1 and TRBJ2-1 gives the full variable domain: KAGVTQTPRYLIKTRGQQVTLSCSPISGHRSVSWYQQTPGQGLQFLFEYFSETQRNKGNFPGRFSGRQFSNSRSEMNVSTLELGDSALYLCASGGTTSYNEQFFGPGTRLTVL.

This clone was observed a handful of times. The chain employs TRBV27 and TRBJ2-7; D possibly corresponds to TRBD2 (5 bases). The CDR3 covers 15 residues. The germline V gene has CDR1 MNHEY and CDR2 SMNVEV (reference sequence). V lost 2 bases and J lost 5, with 16 bases in between. CDR3 coding DNA: TGTGCCAGCAGTTTAGGTGAGGGCTATCAGGACGAGCAGTACTTC. As protein: CASSLGEGYQDEQYF.

CDR3 nucleotides: TGTGCCTGGAGTGCCCTCCGACAGGGGGCGCTTTCCTATAATTCACCCCTCCACTTT. It specifies CAWSALRQGALSYNSPLHF. The J gene is TRBJ1-6, the V gene TRBV30, with 10 bases lining up with TRBD1. The CDR3 spans 19 residues. With V trimmed by 1 base and J by 1 base, 10 bases remained unmatched. Germline V CDR1 and CDR2: GTSNPN, SVGIG (reference sequence). Full variable domain (missing parts from reference TRBV30 and TRBJ1-6): SQTIHQWPATLVQPVGSPLSLECTVEGTSNPNLYWYRQAAGRGLQLLFYSVGIGQISSEVPQNLSASRPQDRQFILSSKKLLLSDSGFYLCAWSALRQGALSYNSPLHFGNGTRLTVT.

The chain joins TRBV11-1 to TRBJ2-3; TRBD2 matches at 13 bases. V gave up 3 bases and J gave up 1 base; unmatched junction bases: 7. Germline V lookup: CDR1 SGHAT, CDR2 FQDESV (reference sequence). The CDR3 loop spans 18 amino acids. This chain's CDR3 is CASSFPGLAGVGTDTQYF. CDR3 sequence (DNA): TGTGCCAGCAGCTTCCCCGGACTAGCGGGAGTGGGCACAGATACGCAGTATTTT.

This sequence joins TRBV11-2 and TRBJ2-3, with 8 bases that match TRBD2. The CDR3 runs to 15 residues. The trim removed 4 bases at V and 8 bases at J, leaving 11 bases unmatched. Germline CDR1 SGHAT, CDR2 FQNNGV. In DNA, the CDR3 is TGTGCCAGCAGCTCGGCGGGACTAGGGGGGGGTACGCAGTATTTT. This sequence encodes CASSSAGLGGGTQYF.

This clone showed up just once. The chain uses TRBV10-3 and TRBJ2-6; maybe TRBD1 (6 bases). The germline V gene encodes CDR1 ENHRY and CDR2 SYGVKD. V lost 6 bases, J lost 4 bases, and 10 bases lay in between. CDR3 length: 14 amino acids. CDR3: CAIRVGGGANVLTF. DNA for the CDR3: TGTGCCATCAGGGTTGGGGGCGGGGCCAACGTCCTGACTTTC.

The CDR3 nucleotides read TGTGCCAGCAGTGCCTGGGACAGAACTAACACTGAAGCTTTCTTT. Residues: CASSAWDRTNTEAFF. The chain recombines TRBV6-1 with TRBJ1-1; 7 nucleotides agree with TRBD1. Germline CDR1 reads MNHNS; CDR2 reads SASEGT. With V trimmed by 4 bases and J by 2 bases, 7 bases remained unmatched. CDR3 size: 15 residues.

V gene TRBV7-2 combines with J gene TRBJ2-7; 11 nucleotides match TRBD1. This CDR3 is built from 15 residues. V was pared by 2 bases and J by 3 bases, with 3 bases of the junction left unmatched. Germline lookup yields CDR1 SGHTA and CDR2 FQGNSA. CDR3 nucleotides: TGTGCCAGCAGCTTATTAGGGACAGGGGGCTACGAGCAGTACTTC. It is translated as CASSLLGTGGYEQYF.

The genes are TRBV4-2 and TRBJ1-2; TRBD1 matches at 10 bases. This CDR3 region has 17 residues. V shed 1 base, J shed 3 bases, and the junction held 8 bases outside the gene matches. Germline V gene data show CDR1 as LGHNA and CDR2 as YNFKEQ. The CDR3 DNA reads as TGTGCCAGCAGCCAAGCGGCGGGACAGGGGCTCCACTATGGCTACACCTTC. It translates to CASSQAAGQGLHYGYTF.

This chain joins TRBV7-2 and TRBJ2-1, with TRBD2 matching over 12 bases. The CDR3 covers 16 residues. In germline, CDR1 is SGHTA, CDR2 FQGNSA. V trimming: 2 bases; J trimming: 4 bases; junction bases outside the gene matches: 3. The CDR3 loop is CASSLLGTSGYNEQFF. In DNA form, the CDR3 reads TGTGCCAGCAGCTTATTAGGGACTAGCGGGTACAATGAGCAGTTCTTC.

This clone is a singleton in its sample. The chain uses TRBV4-1 and TRBJ2-7; 11 nucleotides agree with TRBD2. The V segment lost 4 bases and the J segment 2 bases; nucleotides outside the gene matches: 7. The CDR3 runs 16 residues. Germline lookup yields CDR1 MGHRA and CDR2 YSYEKL. Here the CDR3 reads CASSLGLAGGAYEQYF. In DNA, the CDR3 is TGCGCCAGCAGCCTAGGCCTAGCGGGAGGAGCCTACGAGCAGTACTTC.

This clone was seen a handful of times. The rearrangement joins TRBV5-1 to TRBJ2-5, with 7 bases identical to TRBD2. Germline V lookup: CDR1 SGHRS, CDR2 YFSETQ. The CDR3 contains 15 residues. V trimming: 4 bases; J trimming: 1 base; junction bases outside the gene matches: 7. CDR3 loop: CASSISGYAQETQYF. CDR3 in DNA: TGCGCCAGCAGCATTAGCGGGTACGCCCAAGAGACCCAGTACTTC.

This chain connects TRBV10-3 to TRBJ2-3; D uncertain. The CDR3 is made up of 11 amino acids. The V gene's germline CDR1 is ENHRY and CDR2 SYGVKD. The germline V and J ends were trimmed by 10 bases and 6 bases, with 11 bases remaining between them. CDR3 protein: CATTGEDTQYF. CDR3 bases: TGTGCCACGACCGGAGAGGATACGCAGTATTTT.

This chain joins TRBV7-8 and TRBJ1-5; D uncertain. Deletions cut 4 bases from V and 6 bases from J, with 7 bases between. This CDR3 comprises 12 residues. The V gene's germline CDR1 is SGHVS and CDR2 FQNEAQ. The CDR3 nucleotides read TGTGCCAGCAGCTACTTAAGTCAGCCCCAGCATTTT. Protein: CASSYLSQPQHF.

The chain is built from TRBV5-4 and TRBJ2-3; 7 nucleotides align to TRBD2. Germline trimming cut 2 bases from V and 6 bases from J; bases unmatched to any gene: 6. This CDR3 has 14 residues. Germline CDR1 and CDR2: SGHNT and YYREEE (reference sequence). For the CDR3, the DNA is TGTGCCAGCAGCTTCCGGACTAGTGCGGATACGCAGTATTTT. It encodes CASSFRTSADTQYF.

The chain recombines TRBV27 with TRBJ2-7, with a possible D match to TRBD2 (6 bases). This CDR3 spans 15 amino acids. CDR1 is MNHEY and CDR2 is SMNVEV in the germline V gene (reference sequence). The V end was cut by 6 bases, the J end by 0 bases, with 15 bases between. CDR3: CASRQRRGNSYEQYF. The CDR3 region has the DNA TGTGCCAGCAGACAACGGAGGGGAAACTCCTACGAGCAGTACTTC.